A selection of T cell receptor beta chains follows, all from one sample in a study of shared clonotypes between healthy human individuals. Generated by immunoSEQ multiplex PCR, the TCRdb table keeps only in-frame clones and is missing some. Counted here are about 500,000 clones, 77% occurring once; the ten biggest clones make up 9.5% to 15%. Input material: PBMCs. The receptors shown here come from a woman aged 40 to 50 in good health. Some clones in this sample may be carry-over from other donors' samples. Each CDR3 is given with its conserved first and last residue. Fields, in order: V gene, J gene, D gene, clone size, CDR3 DNA, CDR3 protein. A D gene is named only where the DNA matches it firmly. A row's size may be missing; if present it is once, few, many or a size class.

V: TRBV4-1
J: TRBJ2-4
D: TRBD2
size: -
DNA: TGCGCCAGCAGCCAAGATGGGGGACTATTCAACAAAAACATTCAGTACTTC
CDR3: CASSQDGGLFNKNIQYF

V: TRBV28
J: TRBJ1-2
D: -
size: -
DNA: TGTGCCAGCAGTTTGGCAGCCTTCTATGGCTACACCTTC
CDR3: CASSLAAFYGYTF

V: TRBV11-3
J: TRBJ2-7
D: TRBD2
size: -
DNA: TGTGCCAGCAGCTTTGGGACTAGCGGGGCTTACGAGCAGTACTTC
CDR3: CASSFGTSGAYEQYF

V: TRBV11-3
J: TRBJ1-3
D: -
size: few
DNA: TGTGCCAGCAGCTCCCAGCCGGGGAACACCATATATTTT
CDR3: CASSSQPGNTIYF

V: TRBV10-3
J: TRBJ1-5
D: -
size: -
DNA: TGTGCCATCAGTGACCGACGAGATAGCAATCAGCCCCAGCATTTT
CDR3: CAISDRRDSNQPQHF

V: TRBV18
J: TRBJ2-1
D: -
size: -
DNA: TGTGCCAGCTCACCACCGGCGCTTTTGGATGAGCAGTTCTTC
CDR3: CASSPPALLDEQFF

V: TRBV5-4
J: TRBJ1-4
D: -
size: -
DNA: TGTGCCAGCAGCCGGCTTGGGCAGGGAGGGGAAAAACTGTTTTTT
CDR3: CASSRLGQGGEKLFF

V: TRBV7-2
J: TRBJ1-1
D: -
size: once
DNA: TGTGCCAGCAGCGGCCGGGCCCACACTGAAGCTTTCTTT
CDR3: CASSGRAHTEAFF

V: TRBV27
J: TRBJ2-7
D: TRBD2
size: medium-sized
DNA: TGTGCCAGCAGTGACTACCTAGCGGGACGGTACGAGCAGTACTTC
CDR3: CASSDYLAGRYEQYF

V: TRBV18
J: TRBJ2-5
D: TRBD1
size: -
DNA: TGTGCCAGCTCACCATGGACAGGAGGCAGGGAGACCCAGTACTTC
CDR3: CASSPWTGGRETQYF

V: TRBV20-1
J: TRBJ2-5
D: -
size: -
DNA: TGCAGTGTCCCCTACCAAGAGACCCAGTACTTC
CDR3: CSVPYQETQYF

V: TRBV28
J: TRBJ2-7
D: TRBD1
size: -
DNA: TGTGCCAGCAGTCTCCTCGTCACCGGGACAGCCGACTACGAGCAGTACTTC
CDR3: CASSLLVTGTADYEQYF

V: TRBV29-1
J: TRBJ2-1
D: -
size: -
DNA: TGCAGCGCCGAGACACTAGTCTATGAGCAGTTCTTC
CDR3: CSAETLVYEQFF

V: TRBV5-1
J: TRBJ2-7
D: TRBD2
size: -
DNA: TGCGCCAGCAGCCTAGCGGGGACAGCATCGGGGTACGAGCAGTACTTC
CDR3: CASSLAGTASGYEQYF

V: TRBV7-2
J: TRBJ1-2
D: -
size: -
DNA: TGTGCCAGCAGCTTACAGGGAAGAGGCTACACCTTC
CDR3: CASSLQGRGYTF

V: TRBV9
J: TRBJ1-2
D: -
size: -
DNA: TGTGCCAGCAGCGCCCAGTTTGGGGGCTACACCTTC
CDR3: CASSAQFGGYTF

V: TRBV5-4
J: TRBJ1-2
D: TRBD1
size: once
DNA: TGTGCCAGCAGCGCCATACAGGGGGCGCGAGGCTATGGCTACACCTTC
CDR3: CASSAIQGARGYGYTF

V: TRBV5-1
J: TRBJ1-1
D: -
size: -
DNA: TGCGCCAGCAGCTTGTGGAGGGTAGAGGACACTGAAGCTTTCTTT
CDR3: CASSLWRVEDTEAFF

V: TRBV11-2
J: TRBJ2-1
D: TRBD1
size: -
DNA: TGTGCCAGCAGCGGAGGGACAGGGGGCGATGAGCAGTTCTTC
CDR3: CASSGGTGGDEQFF

V: TRBV2
J: TRBJ2-7
D: -
size: -
DNA: TGTGCCAGCCTCCGGGACATAGCCTACGAGCAGTACTTC
CDR3: CASLRDIAYEQYF

V: TRBV19
J: TRBJ2-1
D: TRBD2
size: -
DNA: TGTGCCAGTAGTATTAGCAGCGGGAGTCTCGGTGAGCAGTTCTTC
CDR3: CASSISSGSLGEQFF

V: TRBV28
J: TRBJ2-7
D: -
size: -
DNA: TGTGCCAGCAGTTTATTAGGTCCCTCAAGCGGCGAAGGTCGCTACGAGCAGTACTTC
CDR3: CASSLLGPSSGEGRYEQYF